This TCR beta chain originates from a study of blood T cell repertoires in COVID-19 (dated by TCRdb to the early 2020s). About the full investigation: Samples covering the acute and convalescent phases of COVID-19 were provided by collaborators in the United States, Italy and Spain. The prospective study material was composed of cDNA or gDNA derived from T cells, B-cell-depleted T cells, or PBMCs. A freely available public database, intended as a resource for researchers studying the immune response to SARS-CoV-2, is where the repertoires were released. The dataset comprised deeply sampled blood TCRbeta repertoires from subjects exposed to, actively infected with, or recovered from COVID-19. Where available, HLA class I and class II types were taken from metadata supplied by the sample provider and were not determined by assay-based typing. The samples were drawn from the first 160 participants of the ongoing ImmuneRACE study and from under 1,500 subjects provided by 6 global collaborators. The sample metadata nearly always contained a de-identified subject ID, COVID-19 status, age in years and sex. Overall study results and their limits: Clinical and demographic metadata were provided uncurated, with the amount varying by source and participant.

At one collaborating source in Seattle, patients were enrolled during active infection and were followed longitudinally through the course of disease. Each collaborating institution followed its own protocols to collect whole blood in K2EDTA tubes. For TCRbeta analysis, collaborators shipped samples as frozen whole blood, isolated PBMCs, or DNA extracted from either of those sample types. The immunoSEQ Assay, a bias-controlled multiplex PCR, was used to amplify TCRbeta CDR3 regions from genomic DNA. From the authors' description of their analysis: The number of nucleated cells in each sample was estimated by amplification of reference gene primers within the assay. To quantify the absolute abundance of each unique TCRbeta CDR3 rearrangement, sequence reads were collapsed and filtered. Productive Simpson clonality was computed per sample as the square root of Simpson's diversity index over productive rearrangements. TCRdb mirrors the immuneACCESS table, restricted to in-frame sequences. Some clones are absent from its copies; in checked studies, under half trace to an unresolved V gene, and the reason for the others is unknown. The V and J calls and clone size come from that table; D and trimming were worked out from the DNA. This sample lists 180,000 or so clones; roughly 80% were detected once. About 15% of the sample is in the top ten clones.

To note about this clone: It has no known antigen specificity. Per-nucleotide qualities are absent, and no much larger clonotype sits a single base away.

V has 5 bases trimmed and J has 8 bases trimmed; junction bases matching no gene number 14. Including cysteine and phenylalanine, the CDR3 has 16 amino acids. Only CDR3 DNA is held: 48 bases, read in frame from base 1. CDR1 and CDR2, per the germline V gene (reference sequence), are SGHAT and FQDESV. This clonotype was obtained from a woman in her 70s with COVID-19, enrolled during active disease. The sequenced sample was peripheral blood. The rearranged segments are TRBV11-1 and TRBJ1-4, with 7 central nucleotides matching TRBD1. The CDR3 protein sequence reads: CASSLGTAEIREKLFF. The DNA sequence is as follows: TGTGCCAGCAGCCTCGGGACAGCGGAAATACGGGAAAAACTGTTTTTT.